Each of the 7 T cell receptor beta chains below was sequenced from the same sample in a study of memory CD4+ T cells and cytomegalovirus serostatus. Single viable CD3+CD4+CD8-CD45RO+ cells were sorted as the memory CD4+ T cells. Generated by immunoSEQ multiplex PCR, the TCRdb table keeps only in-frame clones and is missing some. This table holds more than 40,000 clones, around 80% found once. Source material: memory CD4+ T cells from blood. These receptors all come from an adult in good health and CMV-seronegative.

CDR3 bases: TGTGCCAGCAGCCAAACAGGTACATCCTACAATGAGCAGTTCTTC. It specifies CASSQTGTSYNEQFF. This chain connects TRBV6-5 to TRBJ2-1, with D maybe TRBD1 (5 bases). The V and J ends lost 6 bases and 1 base respectively, with 13 bases between them. CDR3 length: 15 amino acids. Germline V gene data show CDR1 as MNHEY and CDR2 as SVGAGI.

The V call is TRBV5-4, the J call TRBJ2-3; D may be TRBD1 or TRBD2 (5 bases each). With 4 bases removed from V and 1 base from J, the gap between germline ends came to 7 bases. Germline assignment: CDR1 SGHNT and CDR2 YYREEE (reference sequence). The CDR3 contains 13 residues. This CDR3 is CASSEGRTDTQYF. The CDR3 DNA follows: TGTGCCAGCAGCGAGGGACGCACAGATACGCAGTATTTT.

The CDR3 DNA reads TGTGCCAGTAAGGGGCATGGGGCCAACGTCCTGACTTTC. This sequence encodes CASKGHGANVLTF. The rearrangement uses TRBV19 and TRBJ2-6, with D perhaps TRBD1 (5 bases). CDR1 and CDR2 (germline): LNHDA, SQIVND (reference sequence). Deletions cut 7 bases from V and 3 bases from J, with 7 bases between. This CDR3 region has 13 residues.

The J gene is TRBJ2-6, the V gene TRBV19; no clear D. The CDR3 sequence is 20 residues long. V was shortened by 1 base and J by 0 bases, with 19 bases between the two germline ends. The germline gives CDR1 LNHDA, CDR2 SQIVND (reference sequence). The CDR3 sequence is CASSIGSASQLYSGANVLTF. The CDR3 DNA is TGTGCCAGTAGTATAGGCTCCGCCTCCCAGCTCTACTCTGGGGCCAACGTCCTGACTTTC.

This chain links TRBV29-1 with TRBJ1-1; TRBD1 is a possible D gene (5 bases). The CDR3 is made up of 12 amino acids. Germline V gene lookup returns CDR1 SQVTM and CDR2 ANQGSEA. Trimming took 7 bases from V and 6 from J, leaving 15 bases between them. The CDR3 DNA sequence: TGCAGCGGGGGAGAGGGGCGCGCTGAAGCTTTCTTT. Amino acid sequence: CSGGEGRAEAFF.

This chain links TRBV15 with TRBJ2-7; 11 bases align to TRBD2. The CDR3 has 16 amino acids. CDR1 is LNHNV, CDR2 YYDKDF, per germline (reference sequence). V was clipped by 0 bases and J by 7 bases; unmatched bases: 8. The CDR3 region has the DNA TGTGCCACCAGCAGAGATTTACTAGCGGGAGCGGGGGAGCAGTACTTC. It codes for CATSRDLLAGAGEQYF.

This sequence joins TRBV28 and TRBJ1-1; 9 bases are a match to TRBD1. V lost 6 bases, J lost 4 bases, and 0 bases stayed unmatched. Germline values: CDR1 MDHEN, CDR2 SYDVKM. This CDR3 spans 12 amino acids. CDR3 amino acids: CASRTGGTEAFF. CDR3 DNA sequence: TGTGCCAGCAGGACAGGGGGCACTGAAGCTTTCTTT.